This TCR beta chain comes out of a study of T cells in localized non-small cell lung cancer. The germline gives CDR1 SGHTS, CDR2 YDEGEE. Trimming cost V 4 bases and J 8 bases; bases outside gene matches: 9. The CDR3 has 14 amino acids. TCRdb's table, derived via immunoSEQ multiplex PCR, lists solely in-frame clones and lacks some. The data show about 33,000 clones, about 90% seen once. General study findings and limits: Paired adjacent lung recovered a median roughly 56 of the top 100 tumor clones. Analysis by sequencing included only one tumor region, so heterogeneity remains possible. Longer overall survival was linked to higher blood T cell density. Compared with tumor, uninvolved adjacent lung displayed greater T cell clonality, ranking highest overall.

A remark on this clone: The antigen is not known.

The sample here was PBMCs, taken before any cancer treatment. This clonotype was sampled from a man aged 35-75 years with stage II lung adenocarcinoma. This chain connects TRBV5-8 to TRBJ1-2; 9 bases map to TRBD1. The CDR3 region is CASSQDRGYDGYTF. CDR3 bases: TGTGCCAGCAGCCAAGACAGGGGGTACGACGGCTACACCTTC.